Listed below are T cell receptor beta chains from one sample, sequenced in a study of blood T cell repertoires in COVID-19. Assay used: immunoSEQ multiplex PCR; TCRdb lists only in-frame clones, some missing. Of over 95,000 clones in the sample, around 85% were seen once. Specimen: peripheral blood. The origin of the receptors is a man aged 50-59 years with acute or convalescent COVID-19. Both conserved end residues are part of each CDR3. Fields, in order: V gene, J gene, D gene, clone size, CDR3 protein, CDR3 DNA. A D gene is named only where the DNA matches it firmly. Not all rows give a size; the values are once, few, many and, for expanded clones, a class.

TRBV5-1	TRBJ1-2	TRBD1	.	CASSLGGTGDYGYTF	TGCGCCAGCAGCTTGGGTGGGACAGGTGACTATGGCTACACCTTC
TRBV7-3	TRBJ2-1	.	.	CASSLQGRGNEQFF	TGTGCCAGCAGCTTACAGGGTAGGGGGAATGAGCAGTTCTTC
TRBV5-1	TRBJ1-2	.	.	CASSLEGAPVDGYTF	TGCGCCAGCAGCTTGGAAGGGGCCCCAGTTGATGGCTACACCTTC
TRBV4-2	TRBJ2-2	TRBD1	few	CASSHHTGGNTGELFF	TGTGCCAGCAGCCACCATACAGGGGGAAACACCGGGGAGCTGTTTTTT
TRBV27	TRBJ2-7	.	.	CASSLGRSSYEQYF	TGTGCCAGCAGTTTGGGCCGTAGCTCCTACGAGCAGTACTTC
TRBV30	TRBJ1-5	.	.	CAWSVPQGRNQPQHF	TGTGCCTGGAGTGTACCGCAGGGCCGCAATCAGCCCCAGCATTTT
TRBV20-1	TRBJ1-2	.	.	CSAIGGYGYTF	TGCAGTGCTATAGGGGGCTATGGCTACACCTTC
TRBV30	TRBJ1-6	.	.	CAWSGGGNSPLHF	TGTGCCTGGAGCGGAGGCGGAAATTCACCCCTCCACTTT
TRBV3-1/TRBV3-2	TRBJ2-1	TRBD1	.	CASSQGQGLNEQFF	TGTGCCAGCAGCCAGGGACAGGGGCTGAATGAGCAGTTCTTC
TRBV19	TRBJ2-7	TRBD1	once	CASSSYGQAYEQYF	TGTGCCAGTAGTTCCTATGGACAGGCCTACGAGCAGTACTTC
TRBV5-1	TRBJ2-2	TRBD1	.	CASSPWDRASDTGELFF	TGCGCCAGCAGCCCCTGGGACAGGGCTTCGGACACCGGGGAGCTGTTTTTT
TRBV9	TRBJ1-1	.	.	CASSQGSEAFF	TGTGCCAGCAGCCAGGGCTCTGAAGCTTTCTTT
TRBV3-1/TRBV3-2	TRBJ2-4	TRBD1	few	CASSSGTGGRNIQYF	TGTGCCAGCAGTTCCGGGACAGGGGGGAGAAACATTCAGTACTTC
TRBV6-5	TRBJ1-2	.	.	CASTPSGYGYTF	TGTGCCAGCACTCCGTCAGGCTATGGCTACACCTTC
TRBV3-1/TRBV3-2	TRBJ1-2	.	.	CASTLARGAYGYTF	TGTGCCAGCACTCTCGCTCGGGGGGCCTATGGCTACACCTTC
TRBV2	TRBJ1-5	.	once	CASRGGTQRDSNQPQHF	TGTGCCAGCAGGGGGGGTACGCAAAGGGACAGCAATCAGCCCCAGCATTTT
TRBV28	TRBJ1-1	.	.	CAARSNTEAFF	TGTGCCGCGAGATCGAACACTGAAGCTTTCTTT